This record covers a single T cell receptor beta chain. The CDR3 is made up of 15 amino acids. The V gene end was trimmed by 4 bases and the J gene end by 7 bases; junction bases not matched to a gene: 6. The germline CDR1 and CDR2 sequences are LNHDA and SQIVND (reference sequence). Authors' methods: Researchers report that nucleated cell counts were estimated from reference gene primer amplification. Clones were read by immunoSEQ multiplex PCR, and TCRdb kept only the in-frame ones, dropping some. That table furnishes V, J and clone size, whereas the DNA furnished D and trimming. The data show 280,000 or so clones, roughly 85% seen once. The record originates from a study of blood T cell repertoires in COVID-19.

Input material: peripheral blood. The rearrangement joins TRBV19 to TRBJ2-1; 11 positions match TRBD2. The clonotype was recovered from a woman in her forties or fifties who had recovered from COVID-19. DNA for the CDR3: TGTGCCAGTAGTACATTAGCGGGGGGGATGAATGAGCAGTTCTTC. This sequence encodes CASSTLAGGMNEQFF.